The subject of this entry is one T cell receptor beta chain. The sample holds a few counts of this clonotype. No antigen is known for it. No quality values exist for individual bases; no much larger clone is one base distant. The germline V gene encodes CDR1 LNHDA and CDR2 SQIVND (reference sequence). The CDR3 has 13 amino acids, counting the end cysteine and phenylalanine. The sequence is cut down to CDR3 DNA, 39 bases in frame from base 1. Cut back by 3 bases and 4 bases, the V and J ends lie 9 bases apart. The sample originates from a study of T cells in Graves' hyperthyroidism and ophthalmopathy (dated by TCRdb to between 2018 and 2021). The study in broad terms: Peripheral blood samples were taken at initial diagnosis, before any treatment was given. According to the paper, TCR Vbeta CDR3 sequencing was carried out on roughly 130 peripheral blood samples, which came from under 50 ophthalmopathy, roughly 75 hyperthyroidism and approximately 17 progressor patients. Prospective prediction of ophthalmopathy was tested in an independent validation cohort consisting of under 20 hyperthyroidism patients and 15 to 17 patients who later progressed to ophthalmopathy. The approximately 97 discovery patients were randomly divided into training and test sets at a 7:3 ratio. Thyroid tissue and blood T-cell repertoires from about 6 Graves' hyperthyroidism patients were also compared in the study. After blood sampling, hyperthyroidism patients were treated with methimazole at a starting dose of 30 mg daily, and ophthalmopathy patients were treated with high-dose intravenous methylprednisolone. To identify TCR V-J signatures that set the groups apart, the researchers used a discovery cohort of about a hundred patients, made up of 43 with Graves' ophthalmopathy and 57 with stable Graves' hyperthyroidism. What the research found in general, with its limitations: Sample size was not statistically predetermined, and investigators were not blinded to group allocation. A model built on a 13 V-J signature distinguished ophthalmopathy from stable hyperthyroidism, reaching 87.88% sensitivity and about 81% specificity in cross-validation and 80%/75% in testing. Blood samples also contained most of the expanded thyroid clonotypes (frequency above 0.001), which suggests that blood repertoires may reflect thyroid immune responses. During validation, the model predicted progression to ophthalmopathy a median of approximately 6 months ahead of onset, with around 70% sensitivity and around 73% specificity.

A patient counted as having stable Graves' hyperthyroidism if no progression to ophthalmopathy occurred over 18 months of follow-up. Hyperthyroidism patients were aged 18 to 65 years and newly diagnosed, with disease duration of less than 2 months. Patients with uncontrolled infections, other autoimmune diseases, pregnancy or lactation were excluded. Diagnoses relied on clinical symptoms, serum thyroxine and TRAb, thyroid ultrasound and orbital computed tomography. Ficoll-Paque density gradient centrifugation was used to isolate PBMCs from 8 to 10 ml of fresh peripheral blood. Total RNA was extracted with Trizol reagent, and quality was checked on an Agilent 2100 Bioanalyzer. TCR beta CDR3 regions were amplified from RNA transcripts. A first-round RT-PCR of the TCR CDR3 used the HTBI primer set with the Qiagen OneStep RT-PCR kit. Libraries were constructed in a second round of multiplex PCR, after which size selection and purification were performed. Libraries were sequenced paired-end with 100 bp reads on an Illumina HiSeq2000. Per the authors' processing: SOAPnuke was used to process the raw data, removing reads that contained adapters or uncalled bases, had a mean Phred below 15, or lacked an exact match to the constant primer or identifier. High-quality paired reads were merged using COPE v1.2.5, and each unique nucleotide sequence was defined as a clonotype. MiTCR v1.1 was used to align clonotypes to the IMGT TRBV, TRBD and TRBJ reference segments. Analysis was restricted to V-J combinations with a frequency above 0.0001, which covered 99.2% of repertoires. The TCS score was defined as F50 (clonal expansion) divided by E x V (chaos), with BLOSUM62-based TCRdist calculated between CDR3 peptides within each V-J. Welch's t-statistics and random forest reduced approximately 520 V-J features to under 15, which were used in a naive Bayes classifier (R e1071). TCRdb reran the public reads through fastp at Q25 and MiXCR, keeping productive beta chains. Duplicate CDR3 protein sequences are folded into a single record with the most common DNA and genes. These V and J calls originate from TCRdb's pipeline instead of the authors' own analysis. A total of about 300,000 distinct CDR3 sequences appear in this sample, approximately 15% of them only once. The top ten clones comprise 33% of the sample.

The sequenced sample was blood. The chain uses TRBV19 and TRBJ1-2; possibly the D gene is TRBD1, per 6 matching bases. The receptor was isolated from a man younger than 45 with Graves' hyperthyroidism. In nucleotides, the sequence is TGTGCCAGTAGTATCGGCAGGGGCTATGGCTACACCTTC. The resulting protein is CASSIGRGYGYTF.